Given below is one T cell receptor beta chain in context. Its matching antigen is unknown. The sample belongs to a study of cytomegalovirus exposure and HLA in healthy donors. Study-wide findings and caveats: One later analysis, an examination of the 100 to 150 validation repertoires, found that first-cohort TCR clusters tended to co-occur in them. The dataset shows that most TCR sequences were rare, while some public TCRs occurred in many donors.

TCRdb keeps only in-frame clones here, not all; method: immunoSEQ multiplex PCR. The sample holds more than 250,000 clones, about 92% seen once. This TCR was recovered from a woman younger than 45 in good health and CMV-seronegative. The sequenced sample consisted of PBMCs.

In nucleotides, the CDR3 is TGCGCCAGCAGCCCCCGGACAGGGCAAGAGACCCAGTACTTC. It yields the protein CASSPRTGQETQYF. This chain links TRBV5-1 with TRBJ2-5; 8 bases map to TRBD1. This CDR3 region has 14 residues. The ends lost 4 bases at V and 2 bases at J; junction bases unmatched: 4. The germline gives CDR1 SGHRS, CDR2 YFSETQ.